This T cell receptor (beta chain) was identified during a study of blood T cell repertoires in COVID-19. About the research overall: COVID-19 samples from acute and convalescent phases originated in the United States, Italy and Spain.

V was shortened by 3 bases and J by 8 bases, with 11 bases between the two germline ends. Per the germline V gene, CDR1 is SGDLS and CDR2 is YYNGEE. This CDR3 is 12 amino acids long. Produced via immunoSEQ multiplex PCR; TCRdb's table is partial and in-frame only. The table has approximately 50,000 clones, 89% seen once; the top ten hold roughly 10%. The chain is built from TRBV9 and TRBJ1-2, with no clear D. Sequences were obtained from peripheral blood. The TCR originated in a man of 80 years or more with active or convalescent COVID-19. The CDR3 nucleotides are TGTGCCAGCAGCGCGCAACGCGGGGGCTACACCTTC. It encodes CASSAQRGGYTF.